This T cell receptor (beta chain) emerged from a study of OX40 agonist ivuxolimab in advanced cancers. Across the study: While on treatment, patients had intravenous ivuxolimab at 0.01 to 10 mg/kg every 2 weeks. Partial responses, seen in three patients, involved one hepatocellular carcinoma and two cutaneous melanomas.

V lost 4 bases to trimming and J lost 8 bases; unmatched junction nucleotides: 11. The CDR3 consists of 15 residues. In germline, CDR1 is MNHEY, CDR2 SVGAGI. Produced via immunoSEQ multiplex PCR; TCRdb's table is partial and in-frame only. The table lists 72,000 or so clones, around 90% of them singletons. This TCR derives from an adult with an advanced solid tumor such as melanoma, head and neck, liver or kidney cancer. V and J are TRBV6-5 and TRBJ1-2; TRBD1 matches at 9 bases. Sequences were derived from CD4+ or CD8+ T cells sorted from blood, sampled in a trial of the OX40 agonist ivuxolimab. CDR3: CASSSGTGPGRGYTF. CDR3 bases: TGTGCCAGCAGTTCCGGGACAGGGCCTGGGAGGGGCTACACCTTC.